Below, one T cell receptor (beta chain) is given with its context. Its antigen is as yet unknown. This sample was included in a study of cytomegalovirus exposure and HLA in healthy donors. Primers for the PCR totalled 60 Vbeta and 13 Jbeta. Sequencing was performed with immunoSEQ multiplex PCR; in TCRdb, only in-frame clones are kept and a portion is missing. The sample yields about 43,000 clones, roughly half seen once. There were likely unrecorded immune exposures, though donors were nominally healthy when sampled. Germline CDR1 is LGHNA and CDR2 is YNFKEQ. With 1 base clipped from V and 4 bases from J, the junction kept 1 base outside the gene matches. The CDR3 has 14 residues. Study-wide results and caveats: As was reported, the HLA-A and HLA-B alleles of most subjects were accurately predicted from TCR beta sequences. Immune exposure information available was restricted to CMV serostatus.

This clonotype originated in a man aged 55 to 70 in good health and CMV-seronegative. This sequence joins TRBV4-2 and TRBJ2-3; 8 nucleotides align to TRBD2. Input material: PBMCs. The CDR3 sequence: CASSQAGGADTQYF. CDR3 DNA sequence: TGTGCCAGCAGCCAAGCGGGGGGGGCAGATACGCAGTATTTT.